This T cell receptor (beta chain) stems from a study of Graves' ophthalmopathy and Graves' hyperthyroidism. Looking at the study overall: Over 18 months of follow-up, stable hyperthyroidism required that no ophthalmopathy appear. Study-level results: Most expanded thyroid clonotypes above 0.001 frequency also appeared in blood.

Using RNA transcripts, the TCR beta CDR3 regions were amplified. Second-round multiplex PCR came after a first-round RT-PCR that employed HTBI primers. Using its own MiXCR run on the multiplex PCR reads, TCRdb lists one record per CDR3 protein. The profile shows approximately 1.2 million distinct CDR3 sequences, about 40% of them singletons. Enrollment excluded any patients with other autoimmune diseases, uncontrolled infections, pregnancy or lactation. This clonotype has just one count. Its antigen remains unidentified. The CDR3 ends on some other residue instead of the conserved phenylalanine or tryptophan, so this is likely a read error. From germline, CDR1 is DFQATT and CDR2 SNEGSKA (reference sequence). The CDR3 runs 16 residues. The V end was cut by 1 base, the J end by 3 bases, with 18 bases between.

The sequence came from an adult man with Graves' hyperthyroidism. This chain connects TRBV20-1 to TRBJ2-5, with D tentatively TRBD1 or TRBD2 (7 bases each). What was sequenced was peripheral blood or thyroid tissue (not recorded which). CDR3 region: CSARARGRADEETQYI. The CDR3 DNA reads TGCAGTGCTAGAGCCAGGGGGAGGGCGGACGAAGAGACCCAGTACATC.